These 2 T cell receptor beta chains originate from one sample sequenced in a study of blood T cell repertoires in COVID-19 (dated by TCRdb to the early 2020s). The library was built by means of the immunoSEQ multiplex PCR assay. TCRdb obtained this table from immuneACCESS and retained in-frame rearrangements with V and J assigned. These tables miss some clones; where compared with another copy, unresolved V genes account for less than half of the shortfall, and the remainder is unexplained. In this sample the table shows about 140,000 clones, 65% to 85% of which occur a single time. The ten largest clonotypes hold around 4% of the sample. Sequencing was performed on peripheral blood. These receptors were obtained from a woman in her sixties or seventies with acute or convalescent COVID-19.

The chain uses TRBV5-1 and TRBJ1-1, with 10 bases that match TRBD1. The CDR3 totals 15 residues. Germline V gene sequence: CDR1 SGHRS, CDR2 YFSETQ. V lost 3 bases and J lost 0; bases outside the gene matches: 2. The chain's CDR3 is CASSSGQGMNTEAFF. In DNA form, the CDR3 reads TGCGCCAGCAGCTCGGGACAGGGGATGAACACTGAAGCTTTCTTT.

The chain recombines TRBV6-6 with TRBJ1-1, with unresolved D. This CDR3 spans 15 amino acids. CDR1 is MNHNY and CDR2 is SVGAGI in the germline V gene (reference sequence). With 5 bases removed from V and 0 bases from J, the gap between germline ends came to 13 bases. CDR3 loop: CASSALKSLNTEAFF. The CDR3 nucleotides are TGTGCCAGCAGTGCCTTGAAAAGCCTGAACACTGAAGCTTTCTTT.